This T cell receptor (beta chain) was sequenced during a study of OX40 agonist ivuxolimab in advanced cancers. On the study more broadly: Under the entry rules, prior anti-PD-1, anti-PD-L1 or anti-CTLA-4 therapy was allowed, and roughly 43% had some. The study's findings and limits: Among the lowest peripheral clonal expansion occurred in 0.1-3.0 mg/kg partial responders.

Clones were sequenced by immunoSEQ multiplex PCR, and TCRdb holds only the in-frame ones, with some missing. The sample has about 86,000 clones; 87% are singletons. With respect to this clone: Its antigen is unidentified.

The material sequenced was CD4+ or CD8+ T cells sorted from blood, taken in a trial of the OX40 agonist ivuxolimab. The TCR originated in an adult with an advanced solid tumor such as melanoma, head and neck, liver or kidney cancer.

The CDR3 loop reads CASSQARVAGAYNEQFF. In DNA form, the CDR3 reads TGTGCCAGCAGCCAAGCCCGAGTAGCGGGAGCCTACAATGAGCAGTTCTTC. The rearrangement joins TRBV4-2 to TRBJ2-1, with 9 bases identical to TRBD2. The CDR3 spans 17 residues. Germline loops: CDR1 LGHNA, CDR2 YNFKEQ. Trimming removed 1 base from V and 2 bases from J; junction bases left unmatched: 6.